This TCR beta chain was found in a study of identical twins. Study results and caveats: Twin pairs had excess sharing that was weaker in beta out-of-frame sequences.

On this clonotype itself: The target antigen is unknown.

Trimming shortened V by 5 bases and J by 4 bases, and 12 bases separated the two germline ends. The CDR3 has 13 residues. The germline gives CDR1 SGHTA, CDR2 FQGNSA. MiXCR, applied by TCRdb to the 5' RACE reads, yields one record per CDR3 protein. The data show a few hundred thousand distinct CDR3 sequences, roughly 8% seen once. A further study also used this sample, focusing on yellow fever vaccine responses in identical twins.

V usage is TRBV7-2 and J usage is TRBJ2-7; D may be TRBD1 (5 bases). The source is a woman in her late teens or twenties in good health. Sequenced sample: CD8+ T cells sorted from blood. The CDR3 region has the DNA TGTGCCAGCAGCATCATACAGGATTACGAGCAGTACTTC. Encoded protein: CASSIIQDYEQYF.